This T cell receptor (beta chain) derives from a study of shared clonotypes between healthy human individuals (dated by TCRdb to 2018 to 2020). Broadly, across the study: The cohort included a few men and two women between 18 and 49 years of age. For each donor, three plates each were used for CD4 naive and CD4 memory, two plates were used for CD8 naive, and one plate was used for CD8 memory. Blood TCR repertoires of five healthy adults were deeply sequenced to estimate repertoire size and the extent of clonotype sharing between individuals. To increase sequencing depth and limit assay-specific biases, TCR repertoire library preparation and sequencing were carried out by different laboratories using diverse techniques. Leukapheresis yielded between about 0.9 and 9 billion PBMCs per donor.

Results and caveats for the whole study, not just this receptor: Rarefaction of sorted-subset datasets indicated incomplete sequencing despite the large sequencing depth. Pairwise subsampling indicated that sequencing depth was expected to affect the degree of clonotype sharing among donors. Naive subsets generally had larger estimated clonotype richness than memory subsets. Clonotypes shared by all four sorted-subset donors showed higher generation probabilities than non-shared clonotypes. Because the study included a small number of donors, the genetic and exposure-history diversity represented was limited. Sharing across four donors was observed for around 5% of naive CD4, over 3% of naive CD8, 2% to 2.5% of memory CD4, and about 0.4% of memory CD8 clonotypes. Sampling was restricted to blood, and TCR repertoires in tissue are likely to differ from TCR repertoires in blood.

Concerning this clone itself: Its target antigen remains unknown. Within one base of it there is no much larger clone, and no base qualities were kept. Within the sample, other DNA sequences also encode this same CDR3.

Healthy HIV-negative adults with no recently reported acute infections or vaccinations were included as donors. Every donor was a Caucasian adult living in Nashville, Tennessee, USA. CD4+ T cells were enriched by magnetic negative selection, after which naive cells were positively selected on CD45RA and the negative fraction was taken as the memory subset. Blood was obtained by leukapheresis, after which PBMCs were separated by Ficoll-Histopaque density gradient centrifugation and cryopreserved in liquid nitrogen vapor phase. Analytical flow cytometry was used to check the purity and quantity of every magnetically sorted T cell population. From each sorted fraction, genomic DNA was isolated and quantified by UV absorbance on a Nanodrop 2000c. Using the deep immunoSEQ assay, multiplex PCR amplified TCR CDR3 regions from genomic DNA. Genomic DNA extracted from each cell subset was distributed evenly over all wells of several immunoSEQ 96-well plates, and each plate served as one replicate. For sorted subsets, around 200 ng genomic DNA, equal to 30,000 or so T cell genomes, was loaded into each replicate PCR. Purified libraries were quantified with a Qubit 3.0 fluorometer, sized on a Bioanalyzer 2100, and re-quantified with the KAPA Library Quantification kit. Every immunoSEQ 96-well plate was sequenced on a separate single-read 150-cycle Illumina NextSeq 550 flow cell. For the original study's pipeline: Because only junctional sequences without quality scores were contained in the immunoSEQ output, filtering matching that applied to full-length reads could not be performed. To assign V/J genes and CDR3, sequences were annotated against IMGT germline references using PyIR, a Python wrapper for IgBLAST v1.9. Reads were removed for weak V/J assignments (E-value above 1e-6), missing CDR3, stop codons, out-of-frame junctions, or ambiguous translated residues. V3J clonotypes were defined as sequences sharing an identical inferred V gene, J gene, and CDR3 amino acid sequence. The percentage overlap between two repertoires was calculated by dividing the number of shared unique clonotypes by the size of the smaller repertoire. Richness of each repertoire was evaluated using RTK rarefaction, the Chao1 estimator, and Recon v2.1 estimates of unobserved clonotypes. For all TCRbeta clonotypes obtained by the gDNA method from several donors, generation probabilities were computed with OLGA. TCRdb's version of the immuneACCESS table is confined to in-frame rearrangements and falls short of the full clone set. An unresolved V gene accounts for under half of the shortfall where checked; the remainder is of unknown origin. V and J calls and clone size are as listed in that table; D and trimming were resolved from the DNA. The table for this sample lists around 2.1 million clones; roughly 95% of them were counted only once. The ten largest clones take up approximately 0.13% of the sample.

The sequence was obtained from a man between 18 and 35 years old in good health. Sequencing was performed on naive CD4+ T cells sorted from blood. The cell subset or site label here, explained by the study, means: CD45RA+ positively selected.

The CDR3 reads CSVERDIYGYTF. The sequence in DNA is TGCAGCGTGGAAAGGGATATCTATGGCTACACCTTC. The chain uses TRBV29-1 and TRBJ1-2; the D segment cannot be called with confidence. The cysteine opens and the phenylalanine closes a CDR3 of 12 amino acids. Only the CDR3 region is kept as DNA, spanning 36 bases read in frame from base 1. The germline V gene gives CDR1 as SQVTM and CDR2 as ANQGSEA. V is clipped by 6 bases and J by 4 bases, and the sequence between their germline boundaries is 12 bases long.